A single sample gave rise to the 2 T cell receptor beta chains below, sequenced in a study of OX40 agonist ivuxolimab in advanced cancers. Some clones are missing from TCRdb's copy, which holds only in-frame ones; the method was immunoSEQ multiplex PCR. The sample carries approximately 100,000 clones, 75% to 95% recorded once. Specimen: CD4+ or CD8+ T cells sorted from blood, collected in a trial of the OX40 agonist ivuxolimab. These receptors originate from an adult with an advanced solid tumor such as melanoma, head and neck, liver or kidney cancer.

The V and J genes are TRBV29-1 and TRBJ2-2; D is ambiguous. Germline CDR1 is SQVTM and CDR2 is ANQGSEA. V was trimmed by 7 bases and J by 4 bases, leaving 13 bases between them. The CDR3 runs to 13 residues. The CDR3 bases are TGCAGCGCCAGGCCATACTCCACCGGGGAGCTGTTTTTT. Amino acid sequence: CSARPYSTGELFF.

CDR3 coding DNA: TGTGCCAGCAGCCAGGTGGGACAGGGGCCCACTGAGCAGTTCTTC. Residues: CASSQVGQGPTEQFF. V usage is TRBV7-2 and J usage is TRBJ2-1, with 10 positions matching TRBD1. J lost 9 bases, V lost 5 bases, and 10 bases had no gene match. CDR1 and CDR2 (germline): SGHTA, FQGNSA. CDR3 length: 15 residues.